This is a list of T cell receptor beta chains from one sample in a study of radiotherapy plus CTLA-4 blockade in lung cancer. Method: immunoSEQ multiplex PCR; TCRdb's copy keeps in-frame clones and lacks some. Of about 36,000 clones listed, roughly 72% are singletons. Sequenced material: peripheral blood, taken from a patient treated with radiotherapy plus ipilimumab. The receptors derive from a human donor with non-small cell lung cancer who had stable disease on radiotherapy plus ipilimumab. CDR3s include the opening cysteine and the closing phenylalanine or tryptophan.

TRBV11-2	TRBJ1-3	CASSSGGTGNTIYF
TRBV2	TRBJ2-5	CASSPDGLVGETQYF
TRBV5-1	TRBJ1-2	CASSGGTGDYGYTF
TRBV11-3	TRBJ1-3	CASSLAPGGTGNTIYF
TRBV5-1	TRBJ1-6	CASSLAGSQGGSPLHF
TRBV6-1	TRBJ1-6	CASSEEGWLPNSPLHF
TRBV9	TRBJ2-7	CASSVGPGSGERRGEQYF
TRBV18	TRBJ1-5	CASSRGNRDEPQHF
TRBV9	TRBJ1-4	CASSVEGGATGEKLFF
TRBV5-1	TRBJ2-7	CASRRDRGHVYEQYF
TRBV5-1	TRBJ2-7	CASSLFMGGGQVTYEQYF
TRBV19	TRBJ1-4	CASRGTGWTATNEKLFF
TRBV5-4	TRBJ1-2	CASSLDSSRYGYTF
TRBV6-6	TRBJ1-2	CASRPDSYGYTF
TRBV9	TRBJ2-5	CASSATSGGLQETQYF
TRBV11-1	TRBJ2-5	CASSSRTGPETQYF
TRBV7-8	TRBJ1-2	CASSQNRGQVYTF
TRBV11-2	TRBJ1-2	CASSSGEDNYGYTF
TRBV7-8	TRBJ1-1	CASSVGTEAFF